The subject of this entry is one TCR beta chain. Its antigen has not been determined. No per-base quality is available; no much larger clone lies one base away. Libraries were built with the immunoSEQ multiplex PCR assay. For the multiplex PCR, a mixture combining 60 forward primers for TCR Vbeta segments and 13 reverse primers for TCR Jbeta segments was used. The CDR3 region of rearranged TCR beta genes was amplified from genomic DNA with a multiplex PCR assay. On the Illumina HiSeq System, the amplified TCR beta libraries were sequenced as 87-base-pair reads. Concerning the study's data processing: Across the 666 repertoires, a later analysis counted tens of millions of unique TCR beta chains, roughly 11 million of which were shared by at least two donors. Raw reads were error-corrected and collapsed into unique sequences by a nearest-neighbor algorithm in which closely related sequences were merged to remove PCR and sequencing errors. CDR3 sequences were aligned to IMGT reference sequences to assign V, D and J gene segments. Each retained sequence needed at least a six-nucleotide match to both a V gene segment and a J gene segment. A rearrangement was called productive if the CDR3 had no stop codons and remained in frame with V and J, and every other rearrangement was called non-productive. CDR3 was defined according to IMGT convention as the region running from the second conserved V-encoded cysteine to the conserved J-encoded phenylalanine. The earlier analysis of 587 of the donors excluded any sequence lacking an unambiguous match to a single V gene segment. In an earlier analysis of a few hundred of the donors, V segments were called functional above 56.7% productive rearrangements and were called segregating when the between-donor standard deviation exceeded 5%. To diagnose cytomegalovirus status from the catalog of TCR beta chain sequences, a statistical classification framework was built. In a later analysis, TCR nucleotide sequences were compared against IMGT/GENE-DB human TR gene sequences so that V and J genes could be assigned. In a later analysis, CDR3 sequences and most-parsimonious VDJ recombination scenarios were assigned using the TCRdist pipeline. In a later analysis, each TCR beta chain was defined by its CDR3 amino acid sequence together with its V-gene family, and reads without a unique V-gene family were excluded. To address suspected cross-contamination and a sequencing artifact, a later analysis removed roughly 640 highly shared, low-generation-probability nucleotide sequences. For each public chain, a later analysis derived a clonal expansion index from normalized ranks of inferred template counts within each repertoire. In a later analysis, generation probabilities were computed with a VDJ recombination model fitted to out-of-frame rearrangements, and the resulting probabilities were checked against IGoR. In a later analysis, hypergeometric tests were used to score TCR-TCR, TCR-HLA and TCR-CMV co-occurrence, with a repertoire-size bias correction applied to TCR pairs. To estimate false discovery rates, a later analysis permuted the HLA or CMV assignments 20 times. A later analysis grouped co-occurring TCRs with DBSCAN, adding TCRdist sequence similarity when clustering within HLA-allele-positive subsets. For co-occurrence clustering, repertoires with fewer than 30,000 or more than 120,000 public chains were excluded, along with about five repertoires with anomalous nucleotide sharing. Here the immuneACCESS table is served through TCRdb, limited to in-frame sequences with V and J called. Missing clones are a known gap in these copies; in checked studies unresolved V genes cover under half, and the rest lacks a known reason. The V and J calls and clone size were taken over from that table, and D and trimming were inferred from the DNA. The sample profile shows 200,000 to 250,000 clones; roughly 91% of them were found once. The top ten constitute 0.9% to 1.1% of the sample.

These data are taken from a study of cytomegalovirus exposure and HLA in healthy donors (dated by TCRdb to the late 2010s). Regarding the study in general: According to an earlier analysis of several hundred of the donors, about 179 million T cells yielded 100 million or so unique TCR beta sequences and 276 Gb of sequence data. About 300 gigabases of sequencing data and about 92 million unique TCR sequences made up an early release that covered several hundred HLA-typed donors. Of the 398 genotyped donors, roughly 76% were placed in the genetic ancestry cluster associated with self-reported Caucasian donors. The aim of the study was to test whether cataloging public T cell receptors could identify signatures of past pathogen exposure. The study profiled the T cell repertoires of hundreds of subjects by immunosequencing and related them to cytomegalovirus serostatus. In addition to the first cohort of 666 subjects, a separate validation cohort of 130 or so different subjects was used. To predict cytomegalovirus infection status, the study combined high-throughput TCR immunosequencing, statistical association of individual TCRs with disease status, and machine learning. To study patterns of TCR occurrence, a later analysis re-analyzed previously published TCR beta repertoires from several hundred donors and added high-resolution HLA genotyping. In the later analysis, no new phenotypic data were used to find candidate immune exposures; instead, reliance was placed on TCR beta sequences and their occurrence across donors. To decide whether each TCR beta V gene segment behaved as functional or pseudogenic, an earlier analysis of approximately 600 of the donors relied on high-throughput TCR beta sequencing. Donor age, sex, ethnicity and CMV serostatus were compiled alongside the repertoire data. Genome-wide SNP genotypes for about three fifths of the roughly 670 donors were used in a later genetic analysis, which treated that subset as a discovery cohort. All discovery cohort repertoires had been generated on a single sequencing platform. HLA typing included class I and class II loci at four-digit resolution. Typing coverage varied by locus: about 629-640 donors for A, B, C, DRB1 and DQB1; roughly 560 for DQA1; about 590 for DPA1; approximately 450 for DPB1. Because of strong linkage in the cohort, four to six DR-DQ haplotypes were treated as single units for association and clustering. On average, 235,054 unique TCR beta nucleotide sequences were sequenced per donor among more than 350 genotyped donors of the cohort, with around 19% of those sequences being non-productive.

From the cysteine through the phenylalanine, the CDR3 covers 12 amino acids. The sequence is cut down to CDR3 DNA, 36 bases in frame from base 1. Per the germline V gene, LGHNT is the CDR1 and FRNRAP is the CDR2. The V and J ends are trimmed by 7 bases and 0 bases, leaving 7 bases between them. The cohort consisted of fewer than 700 healthy bone marrow donors. At the time of sampling, every cohort member was nominally healthy, though immune exposures that went unrecorded were likely present. The donor tested CMV seronegative, placing the donor among the roughly 400 seronegative members of the cohort. A peripheral blood sample was collected from each donor, and TCR beta sequencing was performed on peripheral blood mononuclear cells. Genomic DNA was extracted from the blood cell samples with the Qiagen DNeasy Blood Extraction Kit. General conclusions and limits of the study: The earlier analysis of about 600 of the donors excluded seventeen rarely observed V segments, including chromosome 9 orphons, because counts were too low. The cohort was sequenced for TCR beta chains only, and without alpha or paired-chain data the features that could be detected were limited. According to a later analysis, parvovirus B19, influenza, CMV and Epstein-Barr virus appeared linked to several top co-occurrence clusters. The presence/absence analyses assumed that sequencing depth was roughly uniform across donors, and that assumption may not be true. Compared with the 666-donor mean, donors in an Asian-associated ancestry cluster had fewer N-insertions in productive TCRs, according to a later genetic analysis. While some public TCRs were present in many individuals, most TCR sequences turned up only very rarely across donors. In a later analysis, TCR association rates were found to vary across HLA loci, with the most associated TCRs seen for DRB1 alleles and the fewest for HLA-C alleles. An earlier analysis of several hundred of the donors showed that most TCR beta V segments appeared in productive rearrangements either about 87% or about 30% of the time, which broadly matched IMGT annotations. The study gave a list of 150 to 200 TCR beta chains associated with cytomegalovirus. Immune exposure information for the cohort was limited to CMV serostatus. A cluster of highly shared sequence variants was judged likely to represent a technical artifact of the sequencing pipeline. In a later analysis, HLA-associated TCR beta chains were found to be more clonally expanded and to have lower generation probabilities than equally common non-associated chains. Because some donors lacked HLA typing at each locus, the association tests relied only on the typed subset. A later genetic analysis associated a missense DCLRE1C variant with V-gene and J-gene trimming of TCR beta chains, and an independent cohort replicated the association. When HLA alleles, especially DR and DQ, strongly co-occurred, attributing TCR associations to individual alleles was difficult. Correlated functional status among segregating V segments might be attributable to linkage disequilibrium, but an unknown experimental factor could not be ruled out. The classifier was reported to diagnose cytomegalovirus status with high specificity and sensitivity in both the original cohort and the validation cohort. A further reported finding was that TCR beta sequences accurately predicted the HLA-A and HLA-B alleles for most subjects in the first cohort. A later analysis found that most CMV-associated TCR beta chains appeared HLA-restricted, with HLA associations seemingly driven largely by CMV exposure. A later analysis associated 15,000 to 20,000 TCR beta sequences with specific HLA alleles at a false discovery rate of 0.05. It was suggested by the authors that the approach could potentially be generalized to other disease states and immunological phenotypes. The 87-base-pair reads could not distinguish some IMGT-functional V segments, including TRBV6-2 and TRBV6-3, so those segments were excluded. A few of the identified cytomegalovirus-associated TCR beta chains were confirmed in vitro to be specific for cytomegalovirus antigens.

This TCR was sampled from a woman between 18 and 30 years old in good health and CMV-seronegative. In this chain, TRBV12-5 is recombined with TRBJ2-7; the D gene lacks a confident call. The source material was PBMCs. The nucleotides read TGTGCTAGTGCCCCCTGCTCCTACGAGCAGTACTTC. This gives the protein CASAPCSYEQYF.